Following are 3 T cell receptor beta chains from one sample sequenced in a study of T cell responses to AZD1222 COVID-19 vaccine. The table came from immunoSEQ multiplex PCR; TCRdb's copy has only in-frame clones and leaves some out. The sample has approximately 110,000 clones, nearly 90% seen once; the top ten hold around 4.5%. The sample here was peripheral blood, taken on day 0 of AZD1222 vaccination. These receptors all stem from an adult in good health.

The chain carries TRBV27 and TRBJ1-2, with 9 bases identical to TRBD1. With 5 bases clipped from V and 1 base from J, the junction kept 5 bases outside the gene matches. CDR3 length: 15 residues. CDR1 is MNHEY and CDR2 is SMNVEV in the germline V gene (reference sequence). The CDR3 DNA sequence: TGTGCCAGCAGTCCTGACAGGGGGGGTAACTATGGCTACACCTTC. Amino acids: CASSPDRGGNYGYTF.

The chain uses TRBV7-2 and TRBJ2-7, with TRBD1 matching over 9 bases. The CDR3 has 15 amino acids. Germline CDR1 reads SGHTA; CDR2 reads FQGNSA. The J segment lost 6 bases and the V segment lost 1 base, leaving 7 bases of the junction unmatched. As DNA, the CDR3 is TGTGCCAGCAGCTTAGGGGGGACAGGGCTAGCCGAGCAGTACTTC. Its protein is CASSLGGTGLAEQYF.

This clone has only a few counts. The V call is TRBV27, the J call TRBJ1-6, with D maybe TRBD1 (5 bases). The germline V and J ends were trimmed by 5 bases and 10 bases, with 18 bases remaining between them. The CDR3 has 15 amino acids. Germline V gene sequence: CDR1 MNHEY, CDR2 SMNVEV (reference sequence). The CDR3 sequence is CASSPWTVGDSPLHF. In DNA form, the CDR3 reads TGTGCCAGCAGTCCGTGGACGGTGGGGGACTCACCCCTCCACTTT.